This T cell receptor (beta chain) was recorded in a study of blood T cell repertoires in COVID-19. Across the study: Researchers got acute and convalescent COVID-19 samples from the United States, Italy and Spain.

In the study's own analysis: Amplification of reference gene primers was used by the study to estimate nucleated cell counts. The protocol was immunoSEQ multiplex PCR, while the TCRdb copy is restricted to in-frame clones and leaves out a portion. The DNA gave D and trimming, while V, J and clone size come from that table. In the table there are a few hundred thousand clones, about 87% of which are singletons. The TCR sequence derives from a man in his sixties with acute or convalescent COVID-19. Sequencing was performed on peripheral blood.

CDR3 in DNA: TGTGCCAGCGGGCCGACCCCCTACGAGCAGTACTTC. Amino acids: CASGPTPYEQYF. V usage is TRBV6-5 and J usage is TRBJ2-7; the D is unclear. Per germline, CDR1 MNHEY and CDR2 SVGAGI. V was cut by 8 bases and J by 2 bases, with 10 bases left in between. This CDR3 comprises 12 residues.